The clone carrying this T cell receptor (beta chain) was seen a few times. The data belong to a study of identical twins. TCRdb used MiXCR to reprocess the 5' RACE reads, holding one entry per CDR3 protein. The profile shows 450,000 to 500,000 distinct CDR3 sequences, 14% of them singletons. Trimming stripped 7 bases from V and 2 bases from J, with 17 bases between. CDR1 and CDR2 from the germline V gene are LGHDT and YNNKEL (reference sequence). CDR3 length: 16 amino acids. These same records also appear under a second study, on yellow fever vaccine responses in identical twins.

The sequenced sample was CD4+ T cells sorted from blood. This chain uses TRBV3-1 with TRBJ2-2, with D perhaps given as TRBD1 or TRBD2 (5 bases each). The clonotype originates from a woman aged 18-29 years in good health. CDR3 sequence (DNA): TGTGCCAGCACCTCCGGGACGAGCTCCAACACCGGGGAGCTGTTTTTT. Its translation is CASTSGTSSNTGELFF.